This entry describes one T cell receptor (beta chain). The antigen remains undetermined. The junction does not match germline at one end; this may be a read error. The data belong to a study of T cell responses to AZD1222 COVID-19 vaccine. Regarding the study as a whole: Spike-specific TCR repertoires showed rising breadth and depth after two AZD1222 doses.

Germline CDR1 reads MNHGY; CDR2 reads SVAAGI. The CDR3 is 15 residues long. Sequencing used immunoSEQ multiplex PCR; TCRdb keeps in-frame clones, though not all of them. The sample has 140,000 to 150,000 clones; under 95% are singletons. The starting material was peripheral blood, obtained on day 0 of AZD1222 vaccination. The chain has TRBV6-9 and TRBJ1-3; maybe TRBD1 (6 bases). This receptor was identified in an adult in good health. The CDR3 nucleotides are TGTGCCAGCAGTTCACCCGGGGGCTACGGAAACACCACATATTTT. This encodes CASSSPGGYGNTTYF.